The 27 T cell receptor beta chains given below trace back to one sample, sequenced in a study of human T cells and chemical hapten exposure. The time point was: patch test 1, 2 weeks after DPC sensitization. The treatment was: therapeutic diphenylcyclopropenone sensitization with weekly scalp DPC. One entry per CDR3 protein results from TCRdb running MiXCR on the RACE reads. The sample shows 300,000 to 400,000 distinct CDR3 sequences, under 8% of them seen only once. Source: whole blood, taken in connection with sensitization to the hapten diphenylcyclopropenone (DPC). These receptors were obtained from a young woman with alopecia areata. Some clones in this sample may be carry-over from other donors' samples.

This clonotype was counted at least ten times. This chain connects TRBV7-2 to TRBJ2-3; 9 bases agree with TRBD1. Trimming removed 5 bases from V and 1 base from J; junction bases left unmatched: 4. The germline gives CDR1 SGHTA, CDR2 FQGNSA. The CDR3 runs to 15 residues. The DNA of the CDR3 is TGTGCCAGCAGCCCGAGGACAGGGGGCACAGATACGCAGTATTTT. Translating gives CASSPRTGGTDTQYF.

The V call is TRBV5-1, the J call TRBJ2-7, with TRBD1 matching over 8 bases. This CDR3 has 13 residues. Germline V lookup: CDR1 SGHRS, CDR2 YFSETQ. J lost 4 bases, V lost 2 bases, and 2 bases had no gene match. The CDR3 region has the DNA TGCGCCAGCAGCTTCCGACAGGGGTACGAGCAGTACTTC. Translated, it gives CASSFRQGYEQYF.

At least ten counts were recorded for this clonotype. The chain has TRBV6-1 and TRBJ2-7; tentatively, D is TRBD2 (5 bases). Between the trimmed V and J ends, which lost 0 bases and 6 bases, there was a span of 15 bases. The CDR3 is 15 residues long. Germline loops: CDR1 MNHNS, CDR2 SASEGT. This chain's CDR3 is CASSEARVFEGEQYF. The CDR3 DNA is TGTGCCAGCAGTGAAGCTAGAGTCTTCGAGGGCGAGCAGTACTTC.

This clonotype was seen many times. The J gene is TRBJ2-6, the V gene TRBV4-1; no reliable D call. The CDR3 has 14 residues. Trimming removed 0 bases at V and 2 bases at J, with 2 bases between. The germline gives CDR1 MGHRA, CDR2 YSYEKL. The CDR3 DNA follows: TGCGCCAGCAGCCAAGATCCTGGGGCCAACGTCCTGACTTTC. As protein: CASSQDPGANVLTF.

This clonotype was detected a few times. This sequence joins TRBV20-1 and TRBJ2-7; TRBD2 matches at 9 bases. Germline V gene lookup returns CDR1 DFQATT and CDR2 SNEGSKA (reference sequence). Trimming removed 3 bases from V and 0 bases from J; junction bases left unmatched: 9. The CDR3 extends over 16 amino acids. CDR3: CSARDSGGLYSYEQYF. CDR3 nucleotide sequence: TGCAGTGCTAGGGATAGCGGGGGCCTTTACTCCTACGAGCAGTACTTC.

The J gene is TRBJ1-2, the V gene TRBV19, with 10 bases that match TRBD1. This CDR3 is built from 22 residues. The germline gives CDR1 LNHDA, CDR2 SQIVND (reference sequence). J gave up 3 bases and V 3 bases, and 25 bases lay outside the gene matches. CDR3 in amino acids: CASSITQSGRPLTGGPHYGYTF. The CDR3 bases are TGTGCCAGTAGTATCACGCAGTCTGGCCGGCCTTTGACAGGGGGCCCACACTATGGCTACACCTTC.

This clonotype was detected many times. The chain has TRBV4-1 and TRBJ2-7; 9 bases are shared with TRBD1. The CDR3 sequence is 15 residues long. J lost 4 bases, V lost 3 bases, and 7 bases had no gene match. Germline CDR1 MGHRA, CDR2 YSYEKL. Written as DNA, the CDR3 is TGCGCCAGCAGCCATGACCCGGGACAGGGATACGAGCAGTACTTC. Residues: CASSHDPGQGYEQYF.

This clonotype was detected many times. This rearrangement joins TRBV11-2 to TRBJ2-4; 9 bases agree with TRBD1. Germline CDR1 SGHAT, CDR2 FQNNGV. The CDR3 extends over 16 amino acids. Trimming took 5 bases from V and 3 from J; bases not matched to a gene: 8. The CDR3 loop reads CASSLRQGEVKNIQYF. DNA of the CDR3: TGTGCCAGCAGCCTTAGACAGGGGGAGGTCAAAAACATTCAGTACTTC. Drawing the rest from reference TRBV11-2 and TRBJ2-4, the complete variable domain is EAGVAQSPRYKIIEKRQSVAFWCNPISGHATLYWYQQILGQGPKLLIQFQNNGVVDDSQLPKDRFSAERLKGVDSTLKIQPAKLEDSAVYLCASSLRQGEVKNIQYFGAGTRLSVL.

The gene calls are TRBV20-1 and TRBJ1-5; D is undetermined. The germline V gene has CDR1 DFQATT and CDR2 SNEGSKA (reference sequence). Trimming pared 2 bases from V and 7 bases from J, leaving 9 bases between. The CDR3 runs 12 residues. In DNA form, the CDR3 reads TGCAGTGCTAGAATGGGGAACCAGCCCCAGCATTTT. Translation gives CSARMGNQPQHF.

V is TRBV5-8 and J is TRBJ2-3; no firm D call. Germline V gene data show CDR1 as SGHTS and CDR2 as YDEGEE. This CDR3 region has 15 residues. The germline V and J ends were trimmed by 1 base and 1 base, with 10 bases remaining between them. CDR3 nucleotide sequence: TGTGCCAGCAGCTTGCGTCTAACAGGCACAGATACGCAGTATTTT. Its protein is CASSLRLTGTDTQYF.

The sample holds a few counts of this clonotype. The chain uses TRBV6-2 or TRBV6-3 and TRBJ1-5; 10 nucleotides line up with TRBD1. V lost 6 bases to trimming and J lost 2 bases; unmatched junction nucleotides: 7. The CDR3 length is 16 residues. Germline CDR1 reads MNHEY; CDR2 reads SVGEGT. CDR3 nucleotide sequence: TGTGCCAGCAGCAAGACAGGGGGCCTTGGCAATCAGCCCCAGCATTTT. Its protein product is CASSKTGGLGNQPQHF.

The chain uses TRBV27 and TRBJ1-1, with D possibly being TRBD1 (6 bases). V lost 5 bases, J lost 3 bases, and 19 bases lay in between. CDR1 is MNHEY and CDR2 is SMNVEV in the germline V gene (reference sequence). This CDR3 is built from 16 residues. The CDR3 spells CASSPGQSLVDTEAFF. The CDR3 DNA sequence: TGTGCCAGCAGTCCCGGACAGTCTCTGGTGGACACTGAAGCTTTCTTT.

The rearrangement joins TRBV12-3 or TRBV12-4 to TRBJ2-3; 15 bases line up with TRBD2. Trimming at V came to 6 bases and at J to 1 base, leaving 8 bases not matched to a gene. The CDR3 totals 18 residues. In DNA form, the CDR3 reads TGTGCCAGCAGGGGACCGGGACTAGCGGGGGGCCGCACAGATACGCAGTATTTT. Translated, it gives CASRGPGLAGGRTDTQYF.

This clonotype was found a few times. The chain links TRBV6-5 to TRBJ2-1, with TRBD2 matching over 13 bases. This CDR3 region has 16 residues. Trimming at V came to 4 bases and at J to 7 bases, leaving 7 bases not matched to a gene. Germline loops: CDR1 MNHEY, CDR2 SVGAGI. DNA for the CDR3: TGTGCCAGCAGTTCCTGGACTAGCGGGGGCGGGAATGAGCAGTTCTTC. Protein sequence: CASSSWTSGGGNEQFF.

The V and J genes are TRBV2 and TRBJ1-4, with D tentatively TRBD1 (5 bases). Looked up from germline, CDR1 is SNHLY and CDR2 is FYNNEI. This CDR3 has 14 amino acids. The V end lost 5 bases, the J end lost 5 bases, and 12 bases lay between the germline ends. The CDR3 protein is CASSPTVLNEKLFF. In DNA form, the CDR3 reads TGTGCCAGCAGTCCGACAGTTCTCAATGAAAAACTGTTTTTT. Full variable domain (missing parts from reference TRBV2 and TRBJ1-4): EPEVTQTPSHQVTQMGQEVILRCVPISNHLYFYWYRQILGQKVEFLVSFYNNEISEKSEIFDDQFSVERPDGSNFTLKIRSTKLEDSAMYFCASSPTVLNEKLFFGSGTQLSVL.

This clonotype came up a few times. The chain combines TRBV2 with TRBJ2-3; 10 bases line up with TRBD2. The germline V gene encodes CDR1 SNHLY and CDR2 FYNNEI. This CDR3 has 16 residues. V lost 6 bases, J lost 1 base, and 7 bases stayed unmatched. CDR3 protein: CASRAPSGGRTDTQYF. CDR3 DNA sequence: TGTGCCAGCAGGGCCCCTAGCGGGGGTCGCACAGATACGCAGTATTTT.

This clonotype has at least ten counts. The chain joins TRBV5-6 to TRBJ1-6; possible D gene TRBD1, 5 bases. CDR3 length equals 15 residues. Looked up from germline, CDR1 is SGHDT and CDR2 is YYEEEE. V lost 0 bases, J lost 10 bases, and 14 bases lay in between. CDR3 amino acids: CASSLVGEGWSPLHF. The CDR3 DNA sequence: TGTGCCAGCAGCTTGGTGGGGGAGGGATGGTCACCCCTCCACTTT.

This chain links TRBV5-1 with TRBJ1-6; TRBD1 matches 7 bases. V was pared by 4 bases and J by 5 bases, with 9 bases of the junction left unmatched. The CDR3 contains 16 residues. Per germline, CDR1 SGHRS and CDR2 YFSETQ. The CDR3 spells CASSPTRDSNNSPLHF. In nucleotides, the CDR3 is TGCGCCAGCAGCCCTACCCGGGACAGTAATAATTCACCCCTCCACTTT.

There are many counts of this clonotype. The chain joins TRBV25-1 to TRBJ1-6; TRBD1 aligns across 7 bases. Trimming removed 3 bases from V and 5 bases from J; junction bases left unmatched: 10. Germline lookup yields CDR1 MGHDK and CDR2 SYGVNS. This CDR3 region has 17 residues. In nucleotides, the CDR3 is TGTGCCAGCAGTGATAGGAACAGGGGTTCGCATAATTCACCCCTCCACTTT. Its protein is CASSDRNRGSHNSPLHF.

The J gene is TRBJ1-1, the V gene TRBV13; D is unresolved. The CDR3 is 15 amino acids. Germline CDR1 is PRHDT and CDR2 is FYEKMQ (reference sequence). The V gene lost 5 bases and the J gene lost 4 bases, with 17 bases spanning the gap. CDR3 nucleotides: TGTGCCAGCAGCCCACCCGGTATGGGAGTCACTGAAGCTTTCTTT. Its protein is CASSPPGMGVTEAFF.

This clonotype was counted ten times or more. The chain couples TRBV29-1 to TRBJ1-5, with D possibly matching TRBD1 (5 bases). The germline V and J ends were trimmed by 2 bases and 2 bases, with 16 bases remaining between them. The CDR3 sequence is 16 residues long. Germline V gene data show CDR1 as SQVTM and CDR2 as ANQGSEA. CDR3 protein: CSVEYLPGKCNQPQHF. CDR3 sequence (DNA): TGCAGCGTTGAATATCTTCCAGGGAAGTGCAATCAGCCCCAGCATTTT.

This clonotype was seen ten or more times. The chain uses TRBV10-3 and TRBJ2-3; D may be TRBD1 (5 bases). In germline, CDR1 is ENHRY, CDR2 SYGVKD. The length of the CDR3 is 17 residues. The ends were cut back, 0 bases at V and 0 bases at J, with 13 bases in the middle. DNA for the CDR3: TGTGCCATCAGTGAGTCAAGGACATTAGATAGCACAGATACGCAGTATTTT. It encodes CAISESRTLDSTDTQYF.

The chain has TRBV12-3 or TRBV12-4 and TRBJ1-2; tentatively, D is TRBD1 (6 bases). CDR3 length: 15 amino acids. The V end lost 7 bases, the J end lost 4 bases, and 19 bases lay between the germline ends. CDR3 in DNA: TGTGCCAGCACCCTAGGGGGGGGTGGTGGCTATGGCTACACCTTC. As protein: CASTLGGGGGYGYTF.

The rearrangement links TRBV6-2 or TRBV6-3 to TRBJ2-7, with TRBD1 matching 7 bases. Germline lookup yields CDR1 MNHEY and CDR2 SVGEGT. The CDR3 length is 13 residues. The V gene end was trimmed by 10 bases and the J gene end by 2 bases; junction bases not matched to a gene: 8. CDR3 nucleotide sequence: TGTGCCACCGAGAGGACAGGCACCTACGAGCAGTACTTC. The encoded protein is CATERTGTYEQYF.

This clonotype was observed a handful of times. V and J are TRBV12-3 or TRBV12-4 and TRBJ2-1; D gene ambiguous. The CDR3 length is 15 residues. Trimming left V 3 bases short and J 0 bases short, with 9 bases between. CDR3 DNA: TGTGCCAGCAGTTTGGGGATTAGCTCCTACAATGAGCAGTTCTTC. It encodes CASSLGISSYNEQFF.

This clonotype was recorded many times. The V call is TRBV5-4, the J call TRBJ1-2; D is uncertain. The CDR3 has 15 residues. The germline V gene encodes CDR1 SGHNT and CDR2 YYREEE (reference sequence). V was clipped by 6 bases and J by 1 base, with 16 bases between them. CDR3 nucleotide sequence: TGTGCCAGCACCACCGGCCCCAGGAGTAACTATGGCTACACCTTC. Its translation is CASTTGPRSNYGYTF.

This clonotype was found many times. J is TRBJ1-2 and V is TRBV4-2; D not certain. The CDR3 loop spans 14 amino acids. CDR1 LGHNA and CDR2 YNFKEQ come from the germline V gene. Between the trimmed V and J ends, which lost 0 bases and 1 base, there was a span of 6 bases. The CDR3, as DNA: TGTGCCAGCAGCCAAGATCCAGTTAACTATGGCTACACCTTC. This gives the protein CASSQDPVNYGYTF.